The 12 T cell receptor beta chains given below trace back to one sample, sequenced in a study of blood T cell repertoires in COVID-19. The repertoire was sequenced with immunoSEQ multiplex PCR; TCRdb's copy has only in-frame clones and lacks some. The sample holds 200,000 to 300,000 clones, roughly 80% seen once. The sequencing input was peripheral blood. Receptors originate from a man between 60 and 70 years old with acute or convalescent COVID-19.

This clone was seen more than once but under ten times. The chain uses TRBV12-3 or TRBV12-4 and TRBJ2-7, with D possibly matching TRBD2 (6 bases). The germline V and J ends were trimmed by 1 base and 2 bases, with 6 bases remaining between them. The CDR3 is 13 amino acids. This CDR3 reads CASSLGLAYEQYF. In DNA, the CDR3 is TGTGCCAGCAGTTTAGGACTAGCCTACGAGCAGTACTTC.

This clone was recorded only once. V is TRBV11-2 and J is TRBJ2-5, with D unclear. Between the trimmed V and J ends, which lost 5 bases and 7 bases, there was a span of 8 bases. The CDR3 totals 11 residues. Germline V gene data show CDR1 as SGHAT and CDR2 as FQNNGV. In DNA form, the CDR3 reads TGTGCCAGCAGCCGCGGTACGACCCAGTACTTC. This translates into CASSRGTTQYF.

The sample holds one count of this clone. The chain joins TRBV2 to TRBJ1-5, with TRBD1 matching 7 bases. From germline, CDR1 is SNHLY and CDR2 FYNNEI. The CDR3 covers 15 residues. The ends lost 2 bases at V and 11 bases at J; junction bases unmatched: 12. The DNA for the CDR3 is TGTGCCAGCAGTGAACGGGAGGGGGCGGTTTCTGCCCAGCATTTT. It codes for CASSEREGAVSAQHF.

This clone came up once. The chain employs TRBV5-1 and TRBJ2-5, with 7 bases identical to TRBD1. Germline V lookup: CDR1 SGHRS, CDR2 YFSETQ. V shed 0 bases and J 4 bases; nucleotides not matched to a gene: 3. This CDR3 region has 14 residues. The CDR3 here is CASSLVGQSETQYF. CDR3 coding DNA: TGCGCCAGCAGCTTGGTGGGACAGTCAGAGACCCAGTACTTC.

The chain is built from TRBV19 and TRBJ2-3, with 7 positions matching TRBD2. The CDR3 extends over 14 amino acids. V lost 6 bases to trimming and J lost 1 base; unmatched junction nucleotides: 4. Germline CDR1 is LNHDA and CDR2 is SQIVND (reference sequence). The CDR3 coding sequence is TGTGCCAGTAGCGGGGGGAGACGCACAGATACGCAGTATTTT. As protein: CASSGGRRTDTQYF.

CDR3 region: CASKGDRGRNSNQPQHF. CDR3 nucleotides: TGCGCCAGCAAAGGGGACAGGGGGAGAAATAGCAATCAGCCCCAGCATTTT. The J gene is TRBJ1-5, the V gene TRBV10-2, with TRBD1 matching over 11 bases. Germline trimming cut 7 bases from V and 0 bases from J; bases unmatched to any gene: 8. The CDR3 is 17 amino acids. Germline-derived CDR1 and CDR2 are WSHSY and SAAADI.

This chain joins TRBV10-3 and TRBJ2-1, with 9 bases matching TRBD1. The germline V gene has CDR1 ENHRY and CDR2 SYGVKD. The CDR3 covers 16 residues. V shed 3 bases and J 2 bases; nucleotides not matched to a gene: 5. Here the CDR3 DNA reads TGTGCCATCAGTGATATGACAGGGGGAACCTACAATGAGCAGTTCTTC. Encoded protein: CAISDMTGGTYNEQFF.

CDR3 residues: CASSPRNTISGANVLTF. CDR3 sequence (DNA): TGTGCCAGCTCACCCAGAAACACCATCTCTGGGGCCAACGTCCTGACTTTC. The gene calls are TRBV18 and TRBJ2-6; D call uncertain. The germline V gene encodes CDR1 KGHSH and CDR2 LQKENI. CDR3 length equals 17 residues. V was trimmed by 3 bases and J by 0 bases, leaving 12 bases between them.

The chain combines TRBV3-1 (or the pseudogene TRBV3-2) with TRBJ1-2; 9 bases fit TRBD1. Germline V gives CDR1 LGHDT, CDR2 YNNKEL (reference sequence). Trimming removed 4 bases from V and 2 bases from J; junction bases left unmatched: 11. The CDR3 runs 17 residues. Written as DNA, the CDR3 is TGTGCCAGCAGCCCCGGGACAGGGATAAGGTCGAACTATGGCTACACCTTC. Amino acid sequence: CASSPGTGIRSNYGYTF.

The rearrangement joins TRBV5-5 to TRBJ1-1, with TRBD1 as a possible D gene (6 bases). CDR3 length: 12 residues. V shed 4 bases and J shed 12 bases, with 16 bases lying between them. The germline V gene has CDR1 SGHKS and CDR2 YYEKEE (reference sequence). This chain's CDR3 is CASSPPTGLPFF. CDR3 sequence (DNA): TGTGCCAGCAGCCCCCCCACAGGGCTACCTTTCTTT.

The V call is TRBV7-2, the J call TRBJ2-5; D is perhaps TRBD1 (6 bases). In germline, CDR1 is SGHTA, CDR2 FQGNSA. The CDR3 contains 14 residues. V was cut by 2 bases and J by 5 bases, with 12 bases left in between. CDR3: CASSLQGTVETQYF. The CDR3 region has the DNA TGTGCCAGCAGCTTACAGGGGACGGTTGAGACCCAGTACTTC.

This chain connects TRBV6-5 to TRBJ2-1, with 11 nucleotides matching TRBD1. Germline V gene lookup returns CDR1 MNHEY and CDR2 SVGAGI. V lost 6 bases, J lost 7 bases, and 8 bases stayed unmatched. The CDR3 extends over 15 amino acids. The CDR3 sequence: CASSPGTGGKNEQFF. The CDR3 DNA is TGTGCCAGCAGCCCCGGGACAGGGGGTAAAAATGAGCAGTTCTTC.